These T cell receptor beta chains were read from a single sample in a study of T cell responses to AZD1222 COVID-19 vaccine. The method was immunoSEQ multiplex PCR; TCRdb's version includes in-frame clones alone and lacks a portion of them. The sample yields tens of thousands of clones, about 89% seen once. Material: peripheral blood, obtained on day 0 of AZD1222 vaccination. The receptors come from an adult in good health. CDR3s include the opening cysteine and the closing phenylalanine or tryptophan. Fields, in order: CDR3 protein, J gene, V gene.

cdr3_aa: CASSLYLDRSDTQYF
j_call: TRBJ2-3
v_call: TRBV18

cdr3_aa: CASSLLSYPLRGNEQFF
j_call: TRBJ2-1
v_call: TRBV11-2

cdr3_aa: CASSFLPSGSSTDTQYF
j_call: TRBJ2-3
v_call: TRBV7-3

cdr3_aa: CASSRGGTLERDTQYF
j_call: TRBJ2-3
v_call: TRBV19

cdr3_aa: CASGLVLGQVNTEAFF
j_call: TRBJ1-1
v_call: TRBV12-5

cdr3_aa: CASGTSGSHEQFF
j_call: TRBJ2-1
v_call: TRBV12-5

cdr3_aa: CASSFEGSSYNSPLHF
j_call: TRBJ1-6
v_call: TRBV5-1

cdr3_aa: CASSEWGISGNTIYF
j_call: TRBJ1-3
v_call: TRBV2

cdr3_aa: CASSFSLAGGSYEQYF
j_call: TRBJ2-7
v_call: TRBV5-1

cdr3_aa: CASSPSGTSSYEQYF
j_call: TRBJ2-7
v_call: TRBV18

cdr3_aa: CASSFSADEQFF
j_call: TRBJ2-1
v_call: TRBV12-3/TRBV12-4

cdr3_aa: CASSQDPGVEQFF
j_call: TRBJ2-1
v_call: TRBV3-1/TRBV3-2

cdr3_aa: CASSLTSGTGHTQYF
j_call: TRBJ2-3
v_call: TRBV7-3

cdr3_aa: CASSFRLAGTSHEQFF
j_call: TRBJ2-1
v_call: TRBV5-5

cdr3_aa: CASSSFTGTGYEQYF
j_call: TRBJ2-7
v_call: TRBV6-2/TRBV6-3

cdr3_aa: CASSYRDRDPNQPQHF
j_call: TRBJ1-5
v_call: TRBV6-5

cdr3_aa: CASSLWVGNQPQHF
j_call: TRBJ1-5
v_call: TRBV7-4

cdr3_aa: CASSFPKSPLHF
j_call: TRBJ1-6
v_call: TRBV12-3/TRBV12-4

cdr3_aa: CASSQEGTGGLNEQFF
j_call: TRBJ2-1
v_call: TRBV4-2

cdr3_aa: CASSVVSGTGELFF
j_call: TRBJ2-2
v_call: TRBV9

cdr3_aa: CASSLTGVGTDTQYF
j_call: TRBJ2-3
v_call: TRBV7-3

cdr3_aa: CASSSGRGTEQYF
j_call: TRBJ2-7
v_call: TRBV5-6